The 30 T cell receptor beta chains in this list originate from one sample, sequenced in a study of response to subunit inactivated influenza vaccine. MiXCR was run by TCRdb on the RT-PCR reads, yielding one entry per CDR3 protein. The data contain under 200,000 distinct CDR3 sequences, roughly 11% of them seen just once; the ten biggest clones take up 9.5% to 15%. Specimen: non-naive T cells sorted from PBMCs, collected around seven weeks after vaccination. These receptors all come from a man aged 50 to 60 who received an inactivated influenza vaccine.

CDR3 protein: CASSGTSGSYNEQFF. Written as DNA, the CDR3 is TGTGCCAGCAGCGGGACTAGCGGGAGTTACAATGAGCAGTTCTTC. The V gene is TRBV9, the J gene TRBJ2-1, with 13 bases that match TRBD2. J gave up 4 bases and V 3 bases, and 1 base lay outside the gene matches. CDR1 and CDR2 from the germline V gene are SGDLS and YYNGEE. The CDR3 is 15 amino acids.

This clonotype was detected a few times. This chain uses TRBV4-3 with TRBJ2-5, with D perhaps TRBD1 (5 bases). The CDR3 extends over 13 amino acids. Germline V gene data show CDR1 as LGHNA and CDR2 as YSLEER. V was trimmed by 1 base and J by 5 bases, leaving 8 bases between them. The CDR3 DNA reads TGCGCCAGCAGCCAAGTTTCAGGGGAGACCCAGTACTTC. Its protein product is CASSQVSGETQYF.

This clonotype was detected ten times or more. V is TRBV7-2 and J is TRBJ1-1, with TRBD1 as a possible D gene (6 bases). The germline gives CDR1 SGHTA, CDR2 FQGNSA. V was cut by 5 bases and J by 6 bases, with 13 bases left in between. The CDR3 contains 13 residues. This CDR3 reads CASSQPGTPEAFF. CDR3 bases: TGTGCCAGCAGCCAGCCCGGGACACCTGAAGCTTTCTTT. The variable domain in full, completed from reference TRBV7-2 and TRBJ1-1, reads GAGVSQSPSNKVTEKGKDVELRCDPISGHTALYWYRQSLGQGLEFLIYFQGNSAPDKSGLPSDRFSAERTGGSVSTLTIQRTQQEDSAVYLCASSQPGTPEAFFGQGTRLTVV.

This clonotype was seen a handful of times. This chain joins TRBV15 and TRBJ2-1, with 10 bases matching TRBD2. The CDR3 totals 14 residues. Trimming took 11 bases from V and 4 from J; bases not matched to a gene: 8. CDR1 is LNHNV, CDR2 YYDKDF, per germline (reference sequence). CDR3 protein: CAVGKGLAYNEQFF. In nucleotides, the CDR3 is TGTGCCGTAGGGAAGGGACTAGCGTACAATGAGCAGTTCTTC.

This clonotype has at least ten counts. The gene calls are TRBV20-1 and TRBJ1-2; maybe TRBD1 (5 bases). The CDR3 has 13 amino acids. V was clipped by 6 bases and J by 6 bases, with 17 bases between them. Germline CDR1 and CDR2: DFQATT and SNEGSKA (reference sequence). In DNA form, the CDR3 reads TGCAGTGCGCGGGACGGCCACCGTCATGGCTACACCTTC. Translation: CSARDGHRHGYTF.

This clonotype was picked up a small number of times. This chain joins TRBV2 and TRBJ2-1, with D tentatively TRBD1 (5 bases). V was cut by 2 bases and J by 4 bases, with 6 bases left in between. The CDR3 length is 13 residues. CDR1 is SNHLY and CDR2 is FYNNEI in the germline V gene. This chain's CDR3 is CASSEQGYNEQFF. In nucleotides, the CDR3 is TGTGCCAGCAGTGAACAGGGTTACAATGAGCAGTTCTTC.

This clonotype was seen a handful of times. The rearrangement uses TRBV20-1 and TRBJ1-5, with D hard to call. Germline CDR1 and CDR2: DFQATT and SNEGSKA (reference sequence). The CDR3 has 16 residues. V lost 0 bases, J lost 3 bases, and 15 bases lay in between. DNA of the CDR3: TGCAGTGCTAGAGATACGGCAGGACTTTTCAATCAGCCCCAGCATTTT. Translation: CSARDTAGLFNQPQHF.

This clonotype was seen more than once but under ten times. This chain links TRBV16 with TRBJ2-5; D possibly corresponds to TRBD1 (5 bases). CDR3 size: 15 residues. The germline gives CDR1 KGHSY, CDR2 FQNENV. Trimming stripped 1 base from V and 3 bases from J, with 12 bases between. CDR3 in DNA: TGTGCCAGCAGCCAATACTGGGGCAGGGAAGAGACCCAGTACTTC. It specifies CASSQYWGREETQYF.

On this clonotype itself: In this CDR3 the conserved last residue, phenylalanine or tryptophan, is missing, so a read error is likely. This rearrangement joins TRBV20-1 to TRBJ1-1, with D unclear. V was shortened by 0 bases and J by 0 bases, with 11 bases between the two germline ends. Germline loops: CDR1 DFQATT, CDR2 SNEGSKA (reference sequence). CDR3 length equals 15 residues. CDR3 coding DNA: TGCAGTGCTAGAGATCCCACTGTGATGAACACTGAAGCTTTCCTT. Translation: CSARDPTVMNTEAFL.

This clonotype was counted ten times or more. The chain uses TRBV4-2 and TRBJ1-6; D is perhaps TRBD1 (6 bases). Trimming removed 6 bases at V and 2 bases at J, with 14 bases between. In germline, CDR1 is LGHNA, CDR2 YNFKEQ. This CDR3 spans 16 amino acids. The CDR3, as DNA: TGTGCCAGCAGGCGAAGAGGGGGACCCTATAATTCACCCCTCCACTTT. Protein sequence: CASRRRGGPYNSPLHF.

This clonotype was counted a few times. The V and J genes are TRBV14 and TRBJ2-5; D is ambiguous. The germline gives CDR1 SGHDN, CDR2 FVKESK. The V gene lost 3 bases and the J gene lost 5 bases, with 10 bases spanning the gap. CDR3 length: 13 amino acids. In DNA, the CDR3 is TGTGCCAGCAGCCAGGGCTTCGTCGAGACCCAGTACTTC. This gives the protein CASSQGFVETQYF. Full variable domain (remainder filled in from reference TRBV14 and TRBJ2-5): EAGVTQFPSHSVIEKGQTVTLRCDPISGHDNLYWYRRVMGKEIKFLLHFVKESKQDESGMPNNRFLAERTGGTYSTLKVQPAELEDSGVYFCASSQGFVETQYFGPGTRLLVL.

The chain joins TRBV11-2 to TRBJ2-7, with TRBD2 identical over 9 bases. The CDR3 contains 15 residues. Germline trimming cut 4 bases from V and 3 bases from J; bases unmatched to any gene: 7. CDR1 SGHAT and CDR2 FQNNGV come from the germline V gene. In nucleotides, the CDR3 is TGTGCCAGCAGCTCCGGGACTAGCAATTTCTACGAGCAGTACTTC. As protein: CASSSGTSNFYEQYF.

This rearrangement joins TRBV10-2 to TRBJ2-7; D not certain. The CDR3 runs 15 residues. V was trimmed by 5 bases and J by 5 bases, leaving 19 bases between them. Looked up from germline, CDR1 is WSHSY and CDR2 is SAAADI. CDR3 sequence reads: CASSPPLAERDEQYF. In DNA, the CDR3 is TGCGCCAGCAGTCCCCCACTCGCGGAAAGGGACGAGCAGTACTTC.

The gene calls are TRBV29-1 and TRBJ2-1, with 9 bases that match TRBD2. The V gene's germline CDR1 is SQVTM and CDR2 ANQGSEA. V was clipped by 4 bases and J by 1 base; unmatched bases: 17. This CDR3 spans 19 amino acids. CDR3 region: CSVVVLSSGRSPSYNEQFF. DNA of the CDR3: TGCAGCGTTGTGGTACTTTCGAGCGGGAGGTCACCTTCCTACAATGAGCAGTTCTTC.

This clonotype was seen ten or more times. V usage is TRBV6-2 or TRBV6-3 and J usage is TRBJ1-1; no clear D gene. Per germline, CDR1 MNHEY and CDR2 SVGEGT. V gave up 6 bases and J gave up 0 bases, with 11 bases separating them. This CDR3 spans 14 amino acids. The CDR3 nucleotides read TGTGCCAGCAGGACCCCCGAGGTGAACACTGAAGCTTTCTTT. It is translated as CASRTPEVNTEAFF.

This clonotype turned up a few times. This chain joins TRBV30 and TRBJ1-1; no clear D gene. There are 12 residues in the CDR3. Germline V gives CDR1 GTSNPN, CDR2 SVGIG (reference sequence). Trimming stripped 0 bases from V and 3 bases from J, with 5 bases between. The CDR3 region is CAWSVGYTEAFF. Written as DNA, the CDR3 is TGTGCCTGGAGTGTGGGGTACACTGAAGCTTTCTTT.

This clonotype was counted at least ten times. This chain joins TRBV20-1 and TRBJ2-7; TRBD1 might be the D (5 bases). V lost 5 bases to trimming and J lost 1 base, with 9 bases between them. Per the germline V gene, CDR1 is DFQATT and CDR2 is SNEGSKA (reference sequence). This CDR3 has 12 amino acids. CDR3 DNA: TGCAGTGCTTCGACAGCTTCCTACGAGCAGTACTTC. Residues: CSASTASYEQYF.

The chain links TRBV7-9 to TRBJ1-5; D call uncertain. From germline, CDR1 is SEHNR and CDR2 FQNEAQ (reference sequence). The CDR3 spans 12 residues. V dropped 0 bases and J dropped 7 bases, with 4 bases sitting between them. CDR3 residues: CASSLASQPQHF. The CDR3 nucleotides are TGTGCCAGCAGCTTAGCCTCCCAGCCCCAGCATTTT.

The gene calls are TRBV12-3 or TRBV12-4 and TRBJ2-1; D is unclear. V was pared by 7 bases and J by 3 bases, with 10 bases between. This CDR3 has 13 residues. CDR3 residues: CASTTSRYNEQFF. The DNA of the CDR3 is TGTGCCAGCACCACCAGCCGCTACAATGAGCAGTTCTTC.

Sample share makes this clonotype medium-sized. V gene TRBV11-2 combines with J gene TRBJ2-1; D is possibly TRBD2 (5 bases). The germline V gene has CDR1 SGHAT and CDR2 FQNNGV. CDR3 length: 14 amino acids. Trimming removed 5 bases at V and 4 bases at J, with 12 bases between. This CDR3 is CASSLTTGYNEQFF. CDR3 nucleotides: TGTGCCAGCAGCCTGACAACGGGGTACAATGAGCAGTTCTTC.

The V and J genes are TRBV9 and TRBJ1-2; D is unresolved. Germline assignment: CDR1 SGDLS and CDR2 YYNGEE. The CDR3 extends over 14 amino acids. V shed 4 bases and J shed 2 bases, with 12 bases lying between them. Here the CDR3 reads CASSSLGPNYGYTF. In DNA form, the CDR3 reads TGTGCCAGCAGCTCTCTCGGACCCAACTATGGCTACACCTTC. Using reference TRBV9 and TRBJ1-2 for the parts outside the CDR3, the full variable domain is DSGVTQTPKHLITATGQRVTLRCSPRSGDLSVYWYQQSLDQGLQFLIQYYNGEERAKGNILERFSAQQFPDLHSELNLSSLELGDSALYFCASSSLGPNYGYTFGSGTRLTVV.

This clonotype came up a few times. One end of the junction does not line up with germline, which may come from a read error. The CDR3 coding sequence is TGTGCCAGCAGGACCGGGACAGCAGGCTACGCGCAGTACTTC. The encoded protein is CASRTGTAGYAQYF. The chain carries TRBV28 and TRBJ2-7, with 7 bases that match TRBD1. Germline CDR1 reads MDHEN; CDR2 reads SYDVKM. The CDR3 contains 14 residues.

This clonotype has at least ten counts. The chain recombines TRBV6-1 with TRBJ2-1, with D unresolved. Germline lookup yields CDR1 MNHNS and CDR2 SASEGT. This CDR3 has 16 residues. Trimming stripped 7 bases from V and 3 bases from J, with 19 bases between. The CDR3 DNA reads as TGTGCCAGCACCGTCCTAAACAGAGACCTCTACAATGAGCAGTTCTTC. Residues: CASTVLNRDLYNEQFF.

The chain carries TRBV7-9 and TRBJ2-7; D is unclear. The CDR3 spans 15 residues. V was cut by 1 base and J by 5 bases, with 15 bases left in between. Germline V gene sequence: CDR1 SEHNR, CDR2 FQNEAQ (reference sequence). CDR3 in amino acids: CASSLGRAQINEQYF. The CDR3 nucleotides read TGTGCCAGCAGCTTAGGCCGGGCCCAAATCAACGAGCAGTACTTC.

This clonotype was seen ten or more times. The V gene is TRBV5-1, the J gene TRBJ2-1, with D uncertain. The V gene lost 5 bases and the J gene lost 1 base, with 10 bases spanning the gap. CDR3 length equals 14 residues. In germline, CDR1 is SGHRS, CDR2 YFSETQ. DNA of the CDR3: TGCGCCAGCAGGGCAGAGAGTTCCTACAATGAGCAGTTCTTC. Translated: CASRAESSYNEQFF.

This clonotype was counted between two and nine times. The CDR3 loop is CASAYSDLNAYEQYF. The CDR3 DNA follows: TGTGCCAGCGCGTACTCGGACCTAAACGCCTACGAGCAGTACTTC. The chain uses TRBV6-5 and TRBJ2-7; D gene ambiguous. Trimming removed 8 bases at V and 2 bases at J, with 19 bases between. The CDR3 has 15 residues. Germline CDR1 is MNHEY and CDR2 is SVGAGI.

The rearrangement uses TRBV19 and TRBJ2-3; D call uncertain. The CDR3 totals 14 residues. V was clipped by 6 bases and J by 0 bases, with 10 bases between them. The germline gives CDR1 LNHDA, CDR2 SQIVND (reference sequence). CDR3 residues: CASRDVASTDTQYF. CDR3 coding DNA: TGTGCCAGTAGGGATGTAGCTAGCACAGATACGCAGTATTTT.

This clonotype was seen ten or more times. Compared with germline, one end of the junction differs, possibly owing to a read error. The CDR3 coding sequence is TGTGCCAGCAGATTAGCGGGACGCTCCTACAATGAGCAGTTCTTC. Its translation is CASRLAGRSYNEQFF. The rearrangement joins TRBV7-2 to TRBJ2-1, with 8 bases aligning to TRBD2. The length of the CDR3 is 15 residues. Germline loops: CDR1 SGHTA, CDR2 FQGNSA.

The chain has TRBV6-1 and TRBJ1-1; weak D call: TRBD1 (6 bases). Trimming left V 6 bases short and J 6 bases short, with 14 bases between. CDR1 MNHNS and CDR2 SASEGT come from the germline V gene. This CDR3 has 13 amino acids. The CDR3 is CASRRNRDSEAFF. The CDR3 nucleotides read TGTGCCAGCAGGCGGAACAGGGATTCTGAAGCTTTCTTT.

This clonotype occurred a few times. V and J are TRBV27 and TRBJ2-4; 7 nucleotides match TRBD2. The germline CDR1 and CDR2 sequences are MNHEY and SMNVEV (reference sequence). The CDR3 has 16 residues. V was pared by 4 bases and J by 3 bases, with 9 bases of the junction left unmatched. The CDR3 here is CASSSRGGYGKNIQYF. The CDR3 bases are TGTGCCAGCAGTTCGAGGGGAGGGTATGGCAAAAACATTCAGTACTTC.